The rows below give T cell receptor beta chains drawn from one sample of a study of molecular identifiers for immune sequencing clone quantification. MiXCR, run by TCRdb on the PCR reads, gives a single entry per CDR3 protein. The sample consists of approximately 320,000 distinct CDR3 sequences, under 25% of them appearing once. Sample: naive CD8+ T cells from blood, with Jurkat cell RNA spiked in. These receptors all stem from a human donor in good health. Some libraries in this study had Jurkat cell RNA spiked in. Both conserved end residues are part of each CDR3. D genes are given only for firm matches. A row's size may be missing; if present it is once, few, many or a size class.

J gene	clone size	D gene	V gene	CDR3 protein	CDR3 DNA
TRBJ1-5	many	.	TRBV6-2/TRBV6-3	CASSYSIQGGNQPQHF	TGTGCCAGCAGTTACTCGATACAGGGTGGCAATCAGCCCCAGCATTTT
TRBJ2-5	.	.	TRBV27	CASSLQGSEETQYF	TGTGCCAGCAGTTTACAGGGTAGCGAAGAGACCCAGTACTTC
TRBJ1-1	.	.	TRBV3-1	CASSQELDTNTEAFF	TGTGCCAGCAGCCAAGAATTGGATACGAACACTGAAGCTTTCTTT
TRBJ2-3	many	TRBD2	TRBV18	CASSPLGLVTDTQYF	TGTGCCAGCTCACCACTGGGACTAGTTACAGATACGCAGTATTTT
TRBJ2-5	many	.	TRBV4-1	CASSQGAVETQYF	TGCGCCAGCAGCCAAGGGGCGGTAGAGACCCAGTACTTC
TRBJ2-7	.	.	TRBV7-9	CASSYLGSDEQYF	TGTGCCAGCAGTTATCTGGGGTCGGACGAGCAGTACTTC
TRBJ2-7	.	TRBD2	TRBV25-1	CASSFSGLAGAEQYF	TGTGCCAGCAGCTTCAGCGGACTAGCGGGAGCCGAGCAGTACTTC
TRBJ2-5	few	.	TRBV27	CASSIANQETQYF	TGTGCCAGCAGTATCGCGAACCAAGAGACCCAGTACTTC
TRBJ2-3	.	.	TRBV27	CASSLSPVGTDTQYF	TGTGCCAGCAGTTTAAGTCCAGTCGGCACAGATACGCAGTATTTT
TRBJ2-1	.	.	TRBV12-3/TRBV12-4	CASSFGTAEQFF	TGTGCCAGCAGTTTTGGAACGGCTGAGCAGTTCTTC
TRBJ1-3	few	TRBD1	TRBV20-1	CSALRTGAGNTIYF	TGCAGTGCGCTACGGACAGGGGCTGGAAACACCATATATTTT
TRBJ1-5	.	.	TRBV20-1	CSADSRVYSNQPQHF	TGCAGTGCAGATAGTAGGGTATATAGCAATCAGCCCCAGCATTTT
TRBJ2-1	many	TRBD1	TRBV12-3/TRBV12-4	CASSSRGQGQTGEQFF	TGTGCCAGCAGTTCACGGGGACAGGGACAAACCGGTGAGCAGTTCTTC
TRBJ2-7	.	.	TRBV4-1	CASSQRMSASYEQYF	TGCGCCAGCAGCCAACGCATGTCGGCCTCCTACGAGCAGTACTTC
TRBJ2-7	.	TRBD2	TRBV20-1	CSARLAGAYEQYF	TGCAGTGCTAGGCTAGCGGGGGCCTACGAGCAGTACTTC
TRBJ1-6	few	.	TRBV20-1	CSARNYIGGGAYNSPLHF	TGCAGTGCTAGAAACTACATAGGCGGGGGCGCGTATAATTCACCCCTCCACTTT
TRBJ1-4	.	.	TRBV12-3/TRBV12-4	CASSVDIGGGKKLFF	TGTGCCAGCAGCGTGGACATCGGGGGAGGTAAAAAACTGTTTTTT
TRBJ1-1	many	.	TRBV13	CASSDNENTEAFF	TGTGCCAGCAGCGACAATGAGAACACTGAAGCTTTCTTT
TRBJ1-1	few	TRBD1	TRBV19	CASSIADRGLTEAFF	TGTGCCAGTAGTATAGCAGACAGGGGGCTGACTGAAGCTTTCTTT
TRBJ2-1	few	TRBD2	TRBV3-1	CASSLIAGGYYNEQFF	TGTGCCAGCAGTCTCATAGCGGGAGGATACTACAATGAGCAGTTCTTC
TRBJ2-1	.	TRBD2	TRBV4-1	CASSQGLAGGRALWGEQFF	TGCGCCAGCAGCCAAGGACTAGCGGGGGGGCGGGCTCTTTGGGGTGAGCAGTTCTTC
TRBJ2-3	.	TRBD2	TRBV13	CGSSLMGTKVTDTQYF	TGTGGCAGCAGCTTAATGGGGACTAAAGTCACAGATACGCAGTATTTT
TRBJ2-1	.	TRBD2	TRBV28	CASTYSGLANEQFF	TGTGCCAGCACCTACTCGGGACTAGCGAATGAGCAGTTCTTC
TRBJ2-7	many	.	TRBV4-2	CASSQWVGEYYEQYF	TGTGCCAGCAGCCAATGGGTCGGCGAGTACTACGAGCAGTACTTC
TRBJ2-5	few	.	TRBV30	CAWSVVAWDLGWAETQYF	TGTGCCTGGAGTGTAGTGGCATGGGACCTTGGATGGGCAGAGACCCAGTACTTC
TRBJ1-1	.	.	TRBV7-8	CASSLVLSETNTEAFF	TGTGCCAGCAGCTTAGTCCTGAGCGAAACGAACACTGAAGCTTTCTTT
TRBJ2-3	.	TRBD2	TRBV20-1	CSARDPTGLAGVRDTQYF	TGCAGTGCTAGAGACCCGACAGGGCTAGCGGGGGTTAGAGATACGCAGTATTTT
TRBJ2-5	.	.	TRBV25-1	CASSGGQVGGETQYF	TGTGCCAGCAGTGGGGGGCAAGTCGGAGGAGAGACCCAGTACTTC
TRBJ1-1	many	.	TRBV4-1	CASSQVSVAEAFF	TGCGCCAGCAGCCAAGTCTCTGTGGCTGAAGCTTTCTTT
TRBJ2-3	.	TRBD2	TRBV9	CASSVDTLAVTDTQYF	TGTGCCAGCAGCGTAGATACGCTAGCGGTCACAGATACGCAGTATTTT
TRBJ2-7	few	TRBD1	TRBV7-2	CASSSRDRGLEQYF	TGTGCCAGCAGCTCGAGGGACAGGGGATTGGAGCAGTACTTC
TRBJ2-2	.	TRBD2	TRBV4-3	CASSQELAGANTGELFF	TGCGCCAGCAGCCAAGAACTAGCGGGAGCGAACACCGGGGAGCTGTTTTTT
TRBJ2-1	.	.	TRBV11-2	CASSLITRQEKQFF	TGTGCCAGCAGCTTAATCACCCGCCAAGAGAAGCAGTTCTTC
TRBJ1-6	few	.	TRBV24-1	CATSDPPAIGSPLHF	TGTGCCACCAGTGACCCCCCGGCGATAGGATCACCCCTCCACTTT
TRBJ1-1	few	.	TRBV13	CASRGKGRNTEAFF	TGTGCCAGCAGAGGTAAGGGGAGGAACACTGAAGCTTTCTTT
TRBJ2-7	few	TRBD2	TRBV5-4	CASSLRSSGAYEQYF	TGTGCCAGCAGCTTGCGATCCAGCGGGGCTTACGAGCAGTACTTC
TRBJ2-7	.	.	TRBV19	CASSIVGGVEQYF	TGTGCCAGTAGTATAGTAGGCGGGGTCGAGCAGTACTTC
TRBJ1-1	many	TRBD1	TRBV30	CAGPGTENTEAFF	TGTGCTGGTCCCGGGACAGAGAACACTGAAGCTTTCTTT
TRBJ1-1	many	.	TRBV4-1	CASSQGLGDMNTEAFF	TGCGCCAGCAGCCAAGGATTAGGGGACATGAACACTGAAGCTTTCTTT
TRBJ2-1	.	.	TRBV5-1	CASSSGIGSYNEQFF	TGCGCCAGCAGCTCAGGGATTGGCTCCTACAATGAGCAGTTCTTC
TRBJ2-5	.	TRBD2	TRBV11-2	CASSLLAGVSETQYF	TGTGCCAGCAGCTTATTGGCGGGAGTCAGTGAGACCCAGTACTTC
TRBJ1-5	.	.	TRBV3-1	CASSQEFLAQPQHF	TGTGCCAGCAGCCAAGAGTTCTTAGCTCAGCCCCAGCATTTT
TRBJ2-1	.	TRBD1	TRBV11-2	CASAQGQGDNEQFF	TGTGCCAGCGCCCAAGGACAGGGGGATAATGAGCAGTTCTTC
TRBJ1-3	many	.	TRBV4-1	CASSQAPGNTIYF	TGCGCCAGCAGCCAAGCACCTGGAAACACCATATATTTT
TRBJ1-5	many	.	TRBV28	CASCGEGVYQPQHF	TGTGCCTCCTGCGGGGAGGGGGTCTATCAGCCCCAGCATTTT
TRBJ2-7	.	.	TRBV29-1	CSVEIGTAYEQYF	TGCAGCGTTGAGATTGGCACTGCCTACGAGCAGTACTTC
TRBJ2-7	many	.	TRBV27	CASRRGTDYEQYF	TGTGCCAGCAGGAGGGGGACTGACTACGAGCAGTACTTC
TRBJ2-3	few	TRBD2	TRBV12-3/TRBV12-4	CASSTSGGVTDTQYF	TGTGCCAGCAGCACTAGCGGGGGGGTCACAGATACGCAGTATTTT
TRBJ2-7	.	TRBD1	TRBV30	CAWSSIPGQGVSEQYF	TGTGCCTGGAGTTCTATCCCGGGACAGGGGGTTAGCGAGCAGTACTTC
TRBJ1-3	few	TRBD1	TRBV12-5	CASGPNPGTAFSGNTIYF	TGTGCTAGTGGCCCTAACCCTGGGACAGCCTTCTCTGGAAACACCATATATTTT
TRBJ1-1	few	.	TRBV7-9	CASRRAREGNTEAFF	TGTGCCAGCAGGCGTGCTCGGGAGGGCAACACTGAAGCTTTCTTT
TRBJ2-7	.	TRBD1	TRBV19	CANRHRGQGDEQYF	TGTGCCAACCGCCATCGCGGACAGGGGGACGAGCAGTACTTC
TRBJ2-3	many	.	TRBV9	CASRGSADTQYF	TGTGCCAGCCGAGGTAGCGCAGATACGCAGTATTTT
TRBJ2-3	many	.	TRBV29-1	CSVELSRVRTTDTQYF	TGCAGCGTTGAATTATCAAGGGTGCGTACCACAGATACGCAGTATTTT
TRBJ2-3	.	.	TRBV7-9	CARSLPDGVADLTATQSF	TGTGCCCGCAGCCTCCCGGACGGGGTAGCCGATTTGACAGCTACGCAGTCTTTT
TRBJ2-2	.	.	TRBV20-1	CSAGPENTGELFF	TGCAGTGCGGGTCCAGAGAACACCGGGGAGCTGTTTTTT
TRBJ2-2	few	.	TRBV7-9	CASSPRDKNTGELFF	TGTGCCAGCAGCCCCCGGGACAAGAACACCGGGGAGCTGTTTTTT